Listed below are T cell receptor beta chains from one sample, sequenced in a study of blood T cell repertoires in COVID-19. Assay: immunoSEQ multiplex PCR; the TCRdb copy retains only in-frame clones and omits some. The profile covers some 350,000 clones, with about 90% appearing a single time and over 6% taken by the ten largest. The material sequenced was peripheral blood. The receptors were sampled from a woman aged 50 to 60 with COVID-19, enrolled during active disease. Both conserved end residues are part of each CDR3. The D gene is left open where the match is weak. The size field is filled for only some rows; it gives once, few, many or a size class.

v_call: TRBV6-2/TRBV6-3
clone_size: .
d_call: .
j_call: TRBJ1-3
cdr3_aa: CASSYSRLPSRGNTIYF
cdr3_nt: TGTGCCAGCAGTTACTCGAGACTACCCTCAAGAGGAAACACCATATATTTT

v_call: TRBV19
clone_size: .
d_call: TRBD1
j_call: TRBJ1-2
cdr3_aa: CASSIFKTGVFGYTF
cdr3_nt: TGTGCCAGTAGTATTTTCAAGACAGGGGTTTTCGGCTACACCTTC

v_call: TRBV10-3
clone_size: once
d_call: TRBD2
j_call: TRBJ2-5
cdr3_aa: CAISPGLAGGVQTQYF
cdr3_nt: TGTGCCATCAGCCCCGGACTAGCGGGAGGGGTGCAGACCCAGTACTTC

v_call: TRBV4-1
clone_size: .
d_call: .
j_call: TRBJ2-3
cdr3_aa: CASSYSRDPSDTQYF
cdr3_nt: TGCGCCAGCAGCTACTCGCGGGATCCCTCAGATACGCAGTATTTT

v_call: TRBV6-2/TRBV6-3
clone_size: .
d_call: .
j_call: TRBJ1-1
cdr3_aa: CASSWGGVTFIEAFF
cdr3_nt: TGTGCCAGCAGTTGGGGCGGGGTAACCTTTATTGAAGCTTTCTTT

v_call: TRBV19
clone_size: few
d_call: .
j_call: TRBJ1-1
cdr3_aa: CASSERTALAFF
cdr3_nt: TGTGCCAGTAGTGAGAGGACTGCCCTGGCTTTCTTT

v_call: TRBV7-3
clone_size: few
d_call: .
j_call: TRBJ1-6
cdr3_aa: CASSLSGGNRDLPSSGSYNSPLHF
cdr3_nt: TGTGCCAGCAGCTTAAGCGGGGGTAACCGAGACCTTCCGTCGAGTGGCTCCTATAATTCACCCCTCCACTTT

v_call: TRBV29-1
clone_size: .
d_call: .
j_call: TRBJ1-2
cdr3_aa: CSVGDTKSNYGYTF
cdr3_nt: TGCAGCGTGGGGGACACCAAGTCTAACTATGGCTACACCTTC

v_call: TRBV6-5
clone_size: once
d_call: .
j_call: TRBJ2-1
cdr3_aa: CASSSTRVVYNEQFF
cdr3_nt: TGTGCCAGCAGTTCGACTAGAGTCGTCTACAATGAGCAGTTCTTC

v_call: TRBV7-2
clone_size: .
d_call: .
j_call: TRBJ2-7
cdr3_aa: CASSLAGFPGLQYF
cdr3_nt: TGTGCCAGCAGCTTAGCGGGGTTTCCGGGATTGCAGTACTTC

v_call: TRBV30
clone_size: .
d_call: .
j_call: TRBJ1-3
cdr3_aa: CAWIPMRYSGNTIYF
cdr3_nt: TGTGCCTGGATTCCGATGCGGTACTCTGGAAACACCATATATTTT

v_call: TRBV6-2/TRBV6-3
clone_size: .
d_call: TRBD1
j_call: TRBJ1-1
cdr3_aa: CASSYSIGTGLQAFF
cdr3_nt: TGTGCCAGCAGTTACTCGATTGGGACAGGGTTGCAAGCTTTCTTT

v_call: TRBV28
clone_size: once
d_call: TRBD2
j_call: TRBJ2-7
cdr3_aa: CASTPAGGPYEQYF
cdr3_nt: TGTGCCAGCACCCCCGCGGGGGGCCCCTACGAGCAGTACTTC

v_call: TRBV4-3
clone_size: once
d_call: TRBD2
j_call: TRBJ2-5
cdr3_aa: CASSQVRTSGFETQYF
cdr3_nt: TGCGCCAGCAGCCAAGTTCGGACTAGCGGGTTTGAGACCCAGTACTTC

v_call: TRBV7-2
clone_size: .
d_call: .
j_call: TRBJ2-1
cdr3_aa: CASSLVFSSYNEQFF
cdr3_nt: TGTGCCAGCAGCTTAGTCTTTAGCTCCTACAATGAGCAGTTCTTC

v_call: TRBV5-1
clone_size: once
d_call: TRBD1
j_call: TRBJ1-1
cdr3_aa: CASSSGQGNTEAFF
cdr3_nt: TGCGCCAGCAGCTCCGGACAGGGGAACACTGAAGCTTTCTTT

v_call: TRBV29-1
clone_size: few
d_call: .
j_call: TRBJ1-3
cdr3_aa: CSVEYPGSNTIYF
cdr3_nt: TGCAGCGTTGAGTACCCGGGGTCGAACACCATATATTTT

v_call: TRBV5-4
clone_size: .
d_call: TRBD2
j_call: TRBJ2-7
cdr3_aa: CASSSRTSGRLLGEQYF
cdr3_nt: TGTGCCAGCAGCTCGCGGACTAGCGGGAGACTTTTGGGCGAGCAGTACTTC

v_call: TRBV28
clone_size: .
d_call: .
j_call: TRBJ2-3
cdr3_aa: CASSPLEVGSTQYF
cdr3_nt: TGTGCCAGCAGCCCCCTTGAGGTAGGTAGTACGCAGTATTTT

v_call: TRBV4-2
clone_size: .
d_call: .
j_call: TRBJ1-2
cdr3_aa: CASSQISTGYGYTF
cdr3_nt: TGTGCCAGCAGCCAAATATCCACCGGTTATGGCTACACCTTC

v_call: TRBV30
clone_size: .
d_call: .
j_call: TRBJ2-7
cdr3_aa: CALAGAGYEQYF
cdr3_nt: TGTGCTCTCGCGGGGGCTGGCTACGAGCAGTACTTC

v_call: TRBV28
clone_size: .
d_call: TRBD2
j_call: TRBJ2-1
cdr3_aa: CASSPIAGGREQFF
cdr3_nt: TGTGCCAGCAGCCCTATAGCGGGAGGGCGTGAGCAGTTCTTC

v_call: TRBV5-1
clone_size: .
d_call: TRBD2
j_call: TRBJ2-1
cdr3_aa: CASSWETSGRGRNEQFF
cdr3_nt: TGCGCCAGCAGCTGGGAGACTAGCGGGCGGGGGCGCAATGAGCAGTTCTTC

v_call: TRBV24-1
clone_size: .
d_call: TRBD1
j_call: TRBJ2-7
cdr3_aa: CATSDPRGSYEQYF
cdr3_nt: TGTGCCACCAGTGATCCCAGGGGGTCCTACGAGCAGTACTTC

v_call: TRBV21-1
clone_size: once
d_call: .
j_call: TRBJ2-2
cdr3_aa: CASSKETGRLARCTGELFF
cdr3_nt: TGTGCCAGCAGCAAAGAAACAGGGCGGCTAGCAAGGTGCACCGGGGAGCTGTTTTTT